The sequence of this T cell receptor beta chain was determined in a study of T cell responses to AZD1222 COVID-19 vaccine. Turning to the study itself: The study pooled second doses at about 4 or about 12 weeks. Whole-study results and caveats: Clonal diversity may have been underestimated in mostly white British donors.

Method: immunoSEQ multiplex PCR; TCRdb's copy keeps in-frame clones and lacks some. Here the sample spans tens of thousands of clones, 70% to 90% being singletons. The germline gives CDR1 SGHTA, CDR2 FQGNSA. V lost 5 bases and J lost 2, with 13 bases in between. The CDR3 contains 14 residues. As regards this clone: The antigen is not known.

The input for sequencing was peripheral blood, taken on day 0 of AZD1222 vaccination. This TCR was recovered from an adult in good health. The chain has TRBV7-2 and TRBJ2-7, with D maybe TRBD2 (6 bases). The CDR3 DNA reads as TGTGCCAGCAGCCCGCACGGGACTGCCTACGAGCAGTACTTC. It translates to CASSPHGTAYEQYF. The whole variable domain, filled in from reference TRBV7-2 and TRBJ2-7, reads GAGVSQSPSNKVTEKGKDVELRCDPISGHTALYWYRQSLGQGLEFLIYFQGNSAPDKSGLPSDRFSAERTGGSVSTLTIQRTQQEDSAVYLCASSPHGTAYEQYFGPGTRLTVT.